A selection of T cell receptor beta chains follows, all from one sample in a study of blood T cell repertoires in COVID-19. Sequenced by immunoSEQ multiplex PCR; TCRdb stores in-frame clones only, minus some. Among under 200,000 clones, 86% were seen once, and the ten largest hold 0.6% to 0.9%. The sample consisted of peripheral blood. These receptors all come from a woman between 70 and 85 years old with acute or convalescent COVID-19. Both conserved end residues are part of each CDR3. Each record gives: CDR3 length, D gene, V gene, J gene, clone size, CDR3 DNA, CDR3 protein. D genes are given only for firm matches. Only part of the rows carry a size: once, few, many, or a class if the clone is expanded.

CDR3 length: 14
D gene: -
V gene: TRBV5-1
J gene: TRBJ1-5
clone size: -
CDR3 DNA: TGCGCCAGCAGCTTGACCGGGGATCACCAGCCCCAGCATTTT
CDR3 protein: CASSLTGDHQPQHF

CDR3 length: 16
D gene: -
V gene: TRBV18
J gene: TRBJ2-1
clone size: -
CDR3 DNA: TGTGCCAGCTCACCTTCGGGAGTCCGCTATTACAATGAGCAGTTCTTC
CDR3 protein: CASSPSGVRYYNEQFF

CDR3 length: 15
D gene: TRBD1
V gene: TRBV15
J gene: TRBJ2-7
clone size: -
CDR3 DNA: TGTGCCACCAGCAGAGACGAACAGGGGTACCACGAGCAGTACTTC
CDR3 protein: CATSRDEQGYHEQYF

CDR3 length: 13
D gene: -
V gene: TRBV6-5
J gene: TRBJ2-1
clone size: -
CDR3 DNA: TGTGCCAGTTCCTTGGAGCGGGCCCATGAGCAGTTCTTC
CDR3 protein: CASSLERAHEQFF

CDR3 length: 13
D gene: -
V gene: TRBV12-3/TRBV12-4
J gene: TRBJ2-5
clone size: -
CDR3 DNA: TGTGCCAGCAGTTTTCTAGGGGAAGAGACCCAGTACTTC
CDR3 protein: CASSFLGEETQYF

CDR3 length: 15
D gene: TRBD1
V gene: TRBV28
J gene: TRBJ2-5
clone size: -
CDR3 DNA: TGTGCCAGCAGAGGACAGGGCGAGCCATATGAGACCCAGTACTTC
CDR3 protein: CASRGQGEPYETQYF

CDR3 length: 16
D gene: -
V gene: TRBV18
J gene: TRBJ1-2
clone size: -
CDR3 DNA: TGTGCCAGCTCACCAGGGGTACAGGGCCATCCGAATGGCTACACCTTC
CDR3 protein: CASSPGVQGHPNGYTF

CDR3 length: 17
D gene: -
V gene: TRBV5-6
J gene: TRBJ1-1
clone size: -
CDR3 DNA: TGTGCCAGCAGCTTGGCCGCCAGGGTAGTCCGACGGACTGAAGCTTTCTTT
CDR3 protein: CASSLAARVVRRTEAFF

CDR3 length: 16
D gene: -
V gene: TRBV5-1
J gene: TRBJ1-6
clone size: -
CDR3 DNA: TGCGCCAGCAGCTTGGAGCTCAGGGGACCAGATTCACCCCTCCACTTT
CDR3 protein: CASSLELRGPDSPLHF

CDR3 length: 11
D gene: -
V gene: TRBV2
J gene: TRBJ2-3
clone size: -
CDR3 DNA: TGTGCCAGCGGAGTCACAGATACGCAGTATTTT
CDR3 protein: CASGVTDTQYF

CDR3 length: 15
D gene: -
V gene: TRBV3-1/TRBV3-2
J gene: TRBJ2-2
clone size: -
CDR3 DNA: TGTGCCAGCAGCCAAGTTGGGGGCACGGCCGGGGAGCTGTTTTTT
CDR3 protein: CASSQVGGTAGELFF

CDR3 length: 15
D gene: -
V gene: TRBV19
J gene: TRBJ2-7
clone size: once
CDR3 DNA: TGTGCCAGTAGTATCCCCGGGAGCCTTGTCTACGAGCAGTACTTC
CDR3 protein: CASSIPGSLVYEQYF

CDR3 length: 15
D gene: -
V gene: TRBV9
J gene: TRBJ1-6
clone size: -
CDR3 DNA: TGTGCCAGCAGCCCCGTACCGGGGAGGAATTCACCCCTCCACTTT
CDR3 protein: CASSPVPGRNSPLHF

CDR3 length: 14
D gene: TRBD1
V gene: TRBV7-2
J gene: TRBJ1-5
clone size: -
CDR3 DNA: TGTGCCAGCAGACCCGACAGGGTGGACCAGCCCCAGCATTTT
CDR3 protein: CASRPDRVDQPQHF

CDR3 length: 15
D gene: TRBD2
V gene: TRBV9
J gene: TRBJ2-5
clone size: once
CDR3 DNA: TGTGCCAGCAGCGAAGTAGCGGGCTTCCAAGAGACCCAGTACTTC
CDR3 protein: CASSEVAGFQETQYF

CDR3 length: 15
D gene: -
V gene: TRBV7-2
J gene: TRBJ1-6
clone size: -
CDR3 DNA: TGTGCCAGCAGCTTAGGCAATCCCAGGGGATCACCCCTCCACTTT
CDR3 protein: CASSLGNPRGSPLHF

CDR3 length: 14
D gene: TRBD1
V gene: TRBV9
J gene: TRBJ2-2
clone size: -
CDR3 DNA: TGTGCCAGCAGCGTCACAGGGGGCAACGGGGAGCTGTTTTTT
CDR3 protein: CASSVTGGNGELFF

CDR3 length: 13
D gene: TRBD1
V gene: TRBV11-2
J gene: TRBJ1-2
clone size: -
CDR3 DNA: TGTGCCAGCAGCAAAGGACAGGGAGTAGGCTACACCTTC
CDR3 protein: CASSKGQGVGYTF

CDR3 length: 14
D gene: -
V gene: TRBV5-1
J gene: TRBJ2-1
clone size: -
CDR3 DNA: TGCGCCAGCAGCTTCTCCAGGGGGGTCAATGAGCAGTTCTTC
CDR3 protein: CASSFSRGVNEQFF

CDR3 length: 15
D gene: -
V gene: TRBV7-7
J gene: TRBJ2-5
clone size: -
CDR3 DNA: TGTGCCAGCAGCTTAGGTGGGAGGTCGGGGGAGACCCAGTACTTC
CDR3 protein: CASSLGGRSGETQYF

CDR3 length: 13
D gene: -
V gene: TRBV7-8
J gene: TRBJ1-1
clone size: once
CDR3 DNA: TGTGCCAGCAGCACTCGGGTGAACACTGAAGCTTTCTTT
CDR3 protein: CASSTRVNTEAFF

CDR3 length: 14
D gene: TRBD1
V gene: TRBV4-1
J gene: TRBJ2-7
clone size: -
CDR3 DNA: TGCGCCAGCAGCCAAGTAGGGACAGGGCGGGAGCAGTACTTC
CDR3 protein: CASSQVGTGREQYF

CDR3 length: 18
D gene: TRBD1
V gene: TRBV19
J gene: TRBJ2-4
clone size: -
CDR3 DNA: TGTGCCAGTAGTATGGTGGGCCACAGGGGGGCCTATAAAAACATTCAGTACTTC
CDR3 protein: CASSMVGHRGAYKNIQYF

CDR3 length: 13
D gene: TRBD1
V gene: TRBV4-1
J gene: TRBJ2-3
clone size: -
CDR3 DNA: TGCGCCAGCGGGACAGGGGGAGCAGATACGCAGTATTTT
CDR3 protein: CASGTGGADTQYF

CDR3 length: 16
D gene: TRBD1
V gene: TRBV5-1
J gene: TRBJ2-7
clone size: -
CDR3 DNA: TGCGCCAGCAGCTTGGGGGACAGCTCCCCATCGGACGAGCAGTACTTC
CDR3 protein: CASSLGDSSPSDEQYF

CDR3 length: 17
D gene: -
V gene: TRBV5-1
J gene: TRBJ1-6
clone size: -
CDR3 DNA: TGCGCCAGCAGCTTGCGGAGGGTGAGCTCCTATAATTCACCCCTCCACTTT
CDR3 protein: CASSLRRVSSYNSPLHF

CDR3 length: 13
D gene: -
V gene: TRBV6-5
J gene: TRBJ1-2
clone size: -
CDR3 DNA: TGTGCCAGCACTAAGGTTACGACATATGGCTACACCTTC
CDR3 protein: CASTKVTTYGYTF

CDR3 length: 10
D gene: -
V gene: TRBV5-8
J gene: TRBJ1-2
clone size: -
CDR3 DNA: TGTGCCAGCAGTCCAGGGGGCTACACCTTC
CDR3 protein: CASSPGGYTF

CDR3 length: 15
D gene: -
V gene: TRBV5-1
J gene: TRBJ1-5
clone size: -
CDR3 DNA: TGCGCCAGCAGCTTGTCTGGCGGAAGCAATCAGCCCCAGCATTTT
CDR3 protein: CASSLSGGSNQPQHF

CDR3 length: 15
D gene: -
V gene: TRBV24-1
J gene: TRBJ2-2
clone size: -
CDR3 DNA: TGTGCCACCAGTGATTCCGGGTCCTACACCGGGGAGCTGTTTTTT
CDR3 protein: CATSDSGSYTGELFF

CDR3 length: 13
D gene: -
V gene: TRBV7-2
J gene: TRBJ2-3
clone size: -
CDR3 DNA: TGTGCCAGCAGTTCCCCCCGGGTCGATACGCAGTATTTT
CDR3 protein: CASSSPRVDTQYF

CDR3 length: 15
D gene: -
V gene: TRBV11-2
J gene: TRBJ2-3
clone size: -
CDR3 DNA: TGTGCCAGCAGCCCCCCGGGACTTTCGACAGATACGCAGTATTTT
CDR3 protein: CASSPPGLSTDTQYF

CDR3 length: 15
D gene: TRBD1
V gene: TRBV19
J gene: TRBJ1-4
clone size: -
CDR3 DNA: TGTGCCAGTAGCGGCGTCGACAGGGCTAATGAAAAACTGTTTTTT
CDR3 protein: CASSGVDRANEKLFF

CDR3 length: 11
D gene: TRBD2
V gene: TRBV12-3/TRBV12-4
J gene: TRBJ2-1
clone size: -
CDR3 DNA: TGTGCCAGCAGCATCGGGGGGGAGCAGTTCTTC
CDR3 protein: CASSIGGEQFF

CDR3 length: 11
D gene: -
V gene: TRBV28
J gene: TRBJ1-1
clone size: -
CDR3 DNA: TGTGCCAGCAGTTTATGGCGAGAAGCTTTCTTT
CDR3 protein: CASSLWREAFF

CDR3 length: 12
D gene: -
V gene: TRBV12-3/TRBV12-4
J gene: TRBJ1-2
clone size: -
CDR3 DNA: TGTGCCAGCAGCAGGGCCCTGGAGGGCTACACCTTC
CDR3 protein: CASSRALEGYTF

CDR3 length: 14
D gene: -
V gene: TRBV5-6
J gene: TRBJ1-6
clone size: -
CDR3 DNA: TGTGCCAGCAGCTTCGGGGGAGCGGGTTCACCCCTCCACTTT
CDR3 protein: CASSFGGAGSPLHF

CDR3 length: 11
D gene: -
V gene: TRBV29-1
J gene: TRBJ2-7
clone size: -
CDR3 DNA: TGCAGCGTTGGCAGGGGCTACGAGCAGTACTTC
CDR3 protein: CSVGRGYEQYF

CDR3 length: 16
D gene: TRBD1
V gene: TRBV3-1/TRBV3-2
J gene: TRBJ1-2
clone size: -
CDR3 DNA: TGTGCCAGCAGCCAAGAATGGGCAGGGGGTAACTATGGCTACACCTTC
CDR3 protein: CASSQEWAGGNYGYTF

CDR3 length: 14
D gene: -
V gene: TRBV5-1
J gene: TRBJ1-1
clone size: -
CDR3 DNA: TGCGCCAGCAGCCTACAGGGCGGACAAACTGAAGCTTTCTTT
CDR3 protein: CASSLQGGQTEAFF

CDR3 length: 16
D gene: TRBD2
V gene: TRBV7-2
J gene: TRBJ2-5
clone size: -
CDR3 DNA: TGTGCCAGCAGCTTAGGAGTGGTAGCGGGGCAAGAGACCCAGTACTTC
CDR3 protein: CASSLGVVAGQETQYF

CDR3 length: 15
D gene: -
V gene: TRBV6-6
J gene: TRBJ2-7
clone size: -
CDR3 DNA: TGTGCCAGCAGTTCCCCAACCCTAGTGGCCTACGAGCAGTACTTC
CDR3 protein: CASSSPTLVAYEQYF

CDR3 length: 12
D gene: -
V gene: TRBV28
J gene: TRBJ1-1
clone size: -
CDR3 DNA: TGTGCCAGCAGTTTATTTGGCTCTGAAGCTTTCTTT
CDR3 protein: CASSLFGSEAFF

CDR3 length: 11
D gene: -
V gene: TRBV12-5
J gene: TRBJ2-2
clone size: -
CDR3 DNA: TGTGCTAGTGGCCGGGAAGGGGAGCTGTTTTTT
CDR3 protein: CASGREGELFF

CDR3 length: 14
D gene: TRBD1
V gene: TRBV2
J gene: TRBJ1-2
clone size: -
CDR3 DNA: TGTGCCAGCAGTGAACTGACAGGGAACTATGGCTACACCTTC
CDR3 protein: CASSELTGNYGYTF

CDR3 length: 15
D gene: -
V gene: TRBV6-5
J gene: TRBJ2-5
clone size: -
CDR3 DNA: TGTGCCAGCAGCCTCTCCCGGTTCGGAGTAGGGACCCAGTACTTC
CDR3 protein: CASSLSRFGVGTQYF

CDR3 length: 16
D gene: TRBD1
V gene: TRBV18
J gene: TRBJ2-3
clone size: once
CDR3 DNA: TGTGCCAGCTCACCACCGAACAGGGGCAGTGTTGATACGCAGTATTTT
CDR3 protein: CASSPPNRGSVDTQYF

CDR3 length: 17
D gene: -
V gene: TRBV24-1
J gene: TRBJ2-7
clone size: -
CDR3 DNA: TGTGCCACCAGTGACCCCGCAGGGGGGACAGAAGCCTACGAGCAGTACTTC
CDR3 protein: CATSDPAGGTEAYEQYF

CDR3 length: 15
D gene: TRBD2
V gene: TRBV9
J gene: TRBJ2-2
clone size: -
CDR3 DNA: TGTGCCAGCAGCCTCTCAGCGGGAGCCCCCGGGGAGCTGTTTTTT
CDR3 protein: CASSLSAGAPGELFF

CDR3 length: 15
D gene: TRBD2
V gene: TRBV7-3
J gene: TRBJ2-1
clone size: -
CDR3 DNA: TGTGCCAGCAGCTTGACTAGCGGGAGATACAATGAGCAGTTCTTC
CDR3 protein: CASSLTSGRYNEQFF

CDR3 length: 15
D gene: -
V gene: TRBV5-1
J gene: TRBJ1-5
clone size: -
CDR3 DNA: TGCGCCAGCAGCTTGTCTTCCGGGGGTAATCAGCCCCAGCATTTT
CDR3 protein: CASSLSSGGNQPQHF

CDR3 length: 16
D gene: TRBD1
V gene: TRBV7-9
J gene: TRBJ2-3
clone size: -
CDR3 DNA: TGTGCCAGCAGCTTTCATTCAGGGGGCTTATCAGATACGCAGTATTTT
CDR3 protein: CASSFHSGGLSDTQYF

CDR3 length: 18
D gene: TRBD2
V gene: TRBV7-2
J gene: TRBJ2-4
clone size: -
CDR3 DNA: TGTGCCAGCAGCTTAAGGGTCGGGGGGGGCCTGGTCAAAAACATTCAGTACTTC
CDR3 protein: CASSLRVGGGLVKNIQYF

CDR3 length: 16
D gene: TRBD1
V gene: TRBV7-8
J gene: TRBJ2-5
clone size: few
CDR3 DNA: TGTGCCAGCAGCCCTACCGCTCTAGGGACAGAAGAGACCCAGTACTTC
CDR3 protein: CASSPTALGTEETQYF

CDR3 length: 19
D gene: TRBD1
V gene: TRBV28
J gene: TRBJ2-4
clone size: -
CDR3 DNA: TGTGCCAGCGACAGGGAAGGTTGGTCTAGAGCAATAGCCAAAAACATTCAGTACTTC
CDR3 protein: CASDREGWSRAIAKNIQYF

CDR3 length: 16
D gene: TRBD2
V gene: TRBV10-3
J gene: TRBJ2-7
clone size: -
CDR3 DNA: TGTGCCATCAGTGAGTCGTTTTTCGCTAGCGGGGGGGAGCAGTACTTC
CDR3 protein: CAISESFFASGGEQYF

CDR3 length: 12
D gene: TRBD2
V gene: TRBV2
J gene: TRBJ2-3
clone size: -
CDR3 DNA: TGTGCCACTCGGGAGGGCACAGATACGCAGTATTTT
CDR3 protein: CATREGTDTQYF

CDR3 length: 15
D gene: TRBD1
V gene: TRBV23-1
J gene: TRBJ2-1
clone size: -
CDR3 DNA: TGCGCCAGCAGTCAAACGGGACAGGGGTTCGATGAGCAGTTCTTC
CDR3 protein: CASSQTGQGFDEQFF

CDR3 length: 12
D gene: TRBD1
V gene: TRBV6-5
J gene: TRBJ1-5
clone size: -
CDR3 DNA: TGTGCCAGTCGACAGGGGCGCCAGCCCCAGCATTTT
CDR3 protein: CASRQGRQPQHF